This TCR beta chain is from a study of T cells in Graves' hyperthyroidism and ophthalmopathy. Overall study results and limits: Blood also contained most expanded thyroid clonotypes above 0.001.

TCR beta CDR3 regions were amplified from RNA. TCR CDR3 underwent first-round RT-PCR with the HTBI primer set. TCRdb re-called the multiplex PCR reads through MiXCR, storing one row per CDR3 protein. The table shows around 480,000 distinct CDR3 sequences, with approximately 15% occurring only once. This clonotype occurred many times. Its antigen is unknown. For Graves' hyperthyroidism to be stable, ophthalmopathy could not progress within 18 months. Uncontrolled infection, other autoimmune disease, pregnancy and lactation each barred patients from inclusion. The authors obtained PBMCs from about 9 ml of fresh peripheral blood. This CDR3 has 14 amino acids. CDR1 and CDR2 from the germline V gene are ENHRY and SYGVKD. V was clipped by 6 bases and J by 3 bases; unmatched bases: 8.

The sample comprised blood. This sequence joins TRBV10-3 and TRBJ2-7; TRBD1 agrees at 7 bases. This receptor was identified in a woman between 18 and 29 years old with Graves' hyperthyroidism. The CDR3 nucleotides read TGTGCCATCAGGGAAACGACAGGGTTCTACGAGCAGTACTTC. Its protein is CAIRETTGFYEQYF.